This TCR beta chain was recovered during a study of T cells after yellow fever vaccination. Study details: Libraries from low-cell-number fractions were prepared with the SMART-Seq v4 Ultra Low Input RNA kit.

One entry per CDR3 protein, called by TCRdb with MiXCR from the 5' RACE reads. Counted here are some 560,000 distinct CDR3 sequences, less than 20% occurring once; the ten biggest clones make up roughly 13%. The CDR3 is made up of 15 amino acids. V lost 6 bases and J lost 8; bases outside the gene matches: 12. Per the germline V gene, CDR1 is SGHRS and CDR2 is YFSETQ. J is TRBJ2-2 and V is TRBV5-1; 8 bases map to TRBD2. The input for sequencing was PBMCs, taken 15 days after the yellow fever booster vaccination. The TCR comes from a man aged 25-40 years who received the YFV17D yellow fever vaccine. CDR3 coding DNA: TGCGCCAGCAATATAAGCGGGAGAGCATCAGGGGAGCTGTTTTTT. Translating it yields CASNISGRASGELFF.